The rows below give T cell receptor beta chains drawn from one sample of a study of blood T cell repertoires in COVID-19. The table came from immunoSEQ multiplex PCR; TCRdb's copy has only in-frame clones and leaves some out. The table includes over 200,000 clones, around 85% detected once. Sequencing used PBMCs or T cells enriched from blood (not recorded which). These receptors were collected from a man in his forties or fifties who had recovered from COVID-19. Each CDR3 is given with its conserved first and last residue. The D gene is left open where the match is weak. Not all rows give a size; the values are once, few, many and, for expanded clones, a class.

>NA|TRBV9|TRBJ1-3|NA
TGTGCCAGCAGCACCCAGACAGGTCCTGGAAACACCATATATTTT
CASSTQTGPGNTIYF
>few|TRBV21-1|TRBJ2-7|NA
TGTGCCAGCAGCTCCCCCGGGGACATCTCCTACGAGCAGTACTTC
CASSSPGDISYEQYF
>NA|TRBV5-1|TRBJ2-3|TRBD2
TGCGCCAGCAGTTTGGCGGGAGACGTAGATACGCAGTATTTT
CASSLAGDVDTQYF
>once|TRBV19|TRBJ2-1|TRBD2
TGTGCCAGTAGTCCACTAGCGGCCCCTGGGAACGATGAGCAGTTCTTC
CASSPLAAPGNDEQFF
>NA|TRBV2|TRBJ1-4|NA
TGTGCCAGCAGTGAAGAGGCAGGGGCTAATGAAAAACTGTTTTTT
CASSEEAGANEKLFF
>NA|TRBV19|TRBJ1-2|TRBD1
TGTGCCAGTACCGGGACAGGGTTGGCAGGCGGAAACTATGGCTACACCTTC
CASTGTGLAGGNYGYTF
>few|TRBV10-3|TRBJ2-5|TRBD1
TGTGCCATCAGTAGGGACAGGGGTATGGAGACCCAGTACTTC
CAISRDRGMETQYF
>NA|TRBV6-2/TRBV6-3|TRBJ2-7|TRBD1
TGTGCCAGCAGTAGAGGGACAGGGGCATACGAGCAGTACTTC
CASSRGTGAYEQYF
>few|TRBV6-1|TRBJ2-3|TRBD2
TGTGCCAGCAGTGAGATAGCGGGAGGGCCAGATACGCAGTATTTT
CASSEIAGGPDTQYF
>NA|TRBV2|TRBJ2-5|TRBD1
TGTGCCAGCGGGGGACAGGGGCAAGAGACCCAGTACTTC
CASGGQGQETQYF
>NA|TRBV2|TRBJ1-5|NA
TGTGCCAGCAGTTATGCTACCTATAGCAATCAGCCCCAGCATTTT
CASSYATYSNQPQHF
>NA|TRBV7-3|TRBJ1-3|NA
TGTGCCAGCAGCCAAGGGGTATTCTCTGGAAACACCATATATTTT
CASSQGVFSGNTIYF
>NA|TRBV7-9|TRBJ1-2|NA
TGTGCCAGCAGCTTAGCGACAGGCGGGCGAATCTATGGCTACACCTTC
CASSLATGGRIYGYTF
>NA|TRBV9|TRBJ1-4|NA
TGTGCCAGCAGCCGAGGACCGGGGGAAAAACTGTTTTTT
CASSRGPGEKLFF
>NA|TRBV28|TRBJ1-1|NA
TGTGCCAGCAGAACTAGAACGAACACTGAAGCTTTCTTT
CASRTRTNTEAFF
>NA|TRBV4-1|TRBJ1-2|NA
TGCGCCAGCAGCCCTGGGGCAGGGGAGCACTATGGCTACACCTTC
CASSPGAGEHYGYTF
>NA|TRBV27|TRBJ2-5|TRBD2
TGTGCCAGCAGTAGACGGTCGTTGGGGGGGGAGACCCAGTACTTC
CASSRRSLGGETQYF
>NA|TRBV5-6|TRBJ2-7|NA
TGTGCCAGCAGCTTGCGTGGGGCTTCCTACGAGCAGTACTTC
CASSLRGASYEQYF
>NA|TRBV5-4|TRBJ2-7|TRBD1
TGTGCCAGCAGCTTACCTGGAGGGACAGGGGGCAACGAGCAGTACTTC
CASSLPGGTGGNEQYF
>NA|TRBV19|TRBJ2-1|TRBD2
TGTGCCAGTAGTTCCGGACTAGCGGGAAAAGAGCAGTTCTTC
CASSSGLAGKEQFF
>NA|TRBV6-2/TRBV6-3|TRBJ2-1|NA
TGTGCCAGCAGCCCTACCGGGATAAGCCCCTACAATGAGCAGTTCTTC
CASSPTGISPYNEQFF
>NA|TRBV7-2|TRBJ2-7|NA
TGTGCCAGCAGCGTGTACCAGTACGAGCAGTACTTC
CASSVYQYEQYF
>NA|TRBV28|TRBJ1-3|NA
TGTGCCAGCAGTTTTCCAGGGGCAAACACCATATATTTT
CASSFPGANTIYF
>few|TRBV7-6|TRBJ2-1|TRBD2
TGTGCCAGCAGCCAGAGCGCTAGCGGACTGTACAATGAGCAGTTCTTC
CASSQSASGLYNEQFF
>NA|TRBV4-3|TRBJ2-1|TRBD2
TGCGCCAGCAGCCAACAGGCCGGGACTAGGGAGCAGTTCTTC
CASSQQAGTREQFF
>NA|TRBV2|TRBJ2-3|TRBD1
TGTGCCAGCAGTGGGGACAGCCTCCCAGATACGCAGTATTTT
CASSGDSLPDTQYF
>NA|TRBV5-1|TRBJ2-1|TRBD1
TGCGCCAGCAGCTTGCAGGGGGCTGATGAGCAGTTCTTC
CASSLQGADEQFF
>NA|TRBV9|TRBJ1-6|TRBD1
TGTGCCAGCAGCGCTGACCGGACAGGGCGTTCAGATTCACCCCTCCACTTT
CASSADRTGRSDSPLHF
>NA|TRBV5-1|TRBJ2-3|NA
TGCGCCAGCAGCTTGGTGGTTGTGACGGGTACGCAGTATTTT
CASSLVVVTGTQYF
>NA|TRBV19|TRBJ2-7|TRBD2
TGTGCCAGTAGACCAATAGGACTAGCGGGAGAGAACGAGCAGTACTTC
CASRPIGLAGENEQYF
>once|TRBV3-1/TRBV3-2|TRBJ2-7|NA
TGTGCCAGCAGCCCCTCGCGTTACGAGCAGTACTTC
CASSPSRYEQYF
>NA|TRBV7-9|TRBJ1-6|TRBD1
TGTGCCAGCAGTATGGGACAGGGGGGTTCACCCCTCCACTTT
CASSMGQGGSPLHF
>NA|TRBV5-4|TRBJ2-2|TRBD2
TGTGCCAGCAGCTTAATGGGGACTAGCGGGAACACCGGGGAGCTGTTTTTT
CASSLMGTSGNTGELFF
>NA|TRBV10-3|TRBJ1-6|TRBD1
TGTGCCATCAGTGAGTCCGGGACAGGGGTAGGTTCACCCCTCCACTTT
CAISESGTGVGSPLHF
>NA|TRBV14|TRBJ2-1|NA
TGTGCCAGCAGCCAAGGGTTGACAGGATCCTACAATGAGCAGTTCTTC
CASSQGLTGSYNEQFF
>once|TRBV18|TRBJ1-3|NA
TGTGCCAGCTCAGAGCAGGGATCCAGCTCTGGAAACACCATATATTTT
CASSEQGSSSGNTIYF
>NA|TRBV5-1|TRBJ2-2|NA
TGCGCCAGCAGCCGGGGAGGAACCCTTACGAACACCGGGGAGCTGTTTTTT
CASSRGGTLTNTGELFF
>NA|TRBV10-3|TRBJ2-2|TRBD1
TGTGCCATCAGAGGGGGACAGGGGGCCTCGGACACCGGGGAGCTGTTTTTT
CAIRGGQGASDTGELFF
>NA|TRBV5-1|TRBJ2-5|TRBD2
TGCGCCAGCAGCTGGACTAGGTCTGAGGAGACCCAGTACTTC
CASSWTRSEETQYF
>NA|TRBV12-3/TRBV12-4|TRBJ1-1|NA
TGTGCCAGCAGCAACGTCCAGGAATCAGCTTTCTTT
CASSNVQESAFF
>NA|TRBV27|TRBJ2-1|TRBD2
TGTGCCAGCAGTACCTTGGGGACTAGCGGGACCAATGAGCAGTTCTTC
CASSTLGTSGTNEQFF